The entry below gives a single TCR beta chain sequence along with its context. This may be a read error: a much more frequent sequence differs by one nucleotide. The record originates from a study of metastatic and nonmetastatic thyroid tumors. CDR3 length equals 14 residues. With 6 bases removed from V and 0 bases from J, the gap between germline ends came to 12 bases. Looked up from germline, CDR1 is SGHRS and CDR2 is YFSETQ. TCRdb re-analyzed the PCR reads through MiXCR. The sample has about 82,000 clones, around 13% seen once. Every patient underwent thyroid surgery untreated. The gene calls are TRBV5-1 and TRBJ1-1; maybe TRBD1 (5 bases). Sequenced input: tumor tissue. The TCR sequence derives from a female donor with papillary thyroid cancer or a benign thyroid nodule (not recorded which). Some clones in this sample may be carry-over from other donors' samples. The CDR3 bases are TGCGCCAGCACCGGGGGTTGTGTGAACACTGAAGCTTTCTTT. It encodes CASTGGCVNTEAFF.